A single sample is the source of the 5 T cell receptor beta chains below, sequenced in a study of post-analysis software for immune sequencing data. Notes on the study in general: Roughly 5 TRBV segments occurring more often in patients than controls included TRBV5-6, TRBV5-1 and TRBV20-1.

The TCR beta cDNA libraries contained unique molecular identifiers. TCRdb reprocessed the PCR reads with MiXCR, giving one entry per CDR3 protein. Of fewer than 850,000 distinct CDR3 sequences in the sample, just over 45% were seen once. Antigen specificity for these receptors is unknown. Sequenced input: blood. The receptors here all came from a girl between 5 and 17 years old with multiple sclerosis.

Notes on this clonotype: One junction end does not reproduce the germline sequence, and a read error may be involved. J is TRBJ2-7 and V is TRBV14; D remains unclear. Per the germline V gene, CDR1 is SGHDN and CDR2 is FVKESK. The CDR3 loop spans 14 amino acids. The CDR3 nucleotides are TGTACCAGCAGCCAAGGTCATAGGTGGTACGAGCAGTACTTC. Translated, it gives CTSSQGHRWYEQYF.

This chain links TRBV9 with TRBJ2-5; 10 nucleotides match TRBD2. The DNA end favors TRBJ2-7, so the J call may be wrong. The CDR3 runs to 16 residues. Looked up from germline, CDR1 is SGDLS and CDR2 is YYNGEE. CDR3 sequence: CASSTATSGATHEQYF. In nucleotides, the CDR3 is TGTGCCAGCAGCACAGCAACTAGCGGGGCCACCCACGAGCAGTACTTC.

The table lists this clonotype with many counts. The chain links TRBV20-1 to TRBJ2-5; D is unclear. Trimming took off 2 bases at V and 5 bases at J, with 9 bases between the two ends. From germline, CDR1 is DFQATT and CDR2 SNEGSKA (reference sequence). CDR3 size: 12 residues. The CDR3 sequence is CSARKESETQYF. CDR3 coding DNA: TGCAGTGCTAGAAAGGAGAGCGAGACCCAGTACTTC.

This clonotype appeared once. This chain joins TRBV7-2 and TRBJ2-1, with TRBD2 matching 10 bases. V trimming: 5 bases; J trimming: 10 bases; junction bases outside the gene matches: 8. This CDR3 region has 14 residues. Germline values: CDR1 SGHTA, CDR2 FQGNSA. The CDR3 DNA is TGTGCCAGCAGCGCCTCTAGCGGGAGAAGGGAGCAGTTCTTC. Its translation is CASSASSGRREQFF.

J is TRBJ2-3 and V is TRBV20-1, with 8 bases matching TRBD2. The CDR3 totals 18 residues. Unmatched junction bases numbered 16, after V lost 0 bases and J lost 5 bases. Germline-derived CDR1 and CDR2 are DFQATT and SNEGSKA (reference sequence). The CDR3 here is CSARDFREGRIDGDTQYF. CDR3 coding DNA: TGCAGTGCTAGAGATTTTCGGGAGGGCCGGATCGATGGAGATACGCAGTATTTT.